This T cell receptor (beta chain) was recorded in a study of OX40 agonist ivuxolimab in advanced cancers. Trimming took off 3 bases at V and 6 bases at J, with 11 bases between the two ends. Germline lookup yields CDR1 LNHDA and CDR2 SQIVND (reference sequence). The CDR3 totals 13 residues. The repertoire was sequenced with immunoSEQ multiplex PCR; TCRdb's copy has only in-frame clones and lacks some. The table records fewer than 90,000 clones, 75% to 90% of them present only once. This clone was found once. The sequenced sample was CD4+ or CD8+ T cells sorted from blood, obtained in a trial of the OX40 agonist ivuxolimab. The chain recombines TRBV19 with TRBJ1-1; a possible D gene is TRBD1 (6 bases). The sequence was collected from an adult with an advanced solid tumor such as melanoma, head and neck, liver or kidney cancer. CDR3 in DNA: TGTGCCAGTAGTATCCTGGACAGTTCTGAAGCTTTCTTT. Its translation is CASSILDSSEAFF.